Described below is a single T cell receptor beta chain sequence and its context. What antigen it recognizes has not been identified. No per-base quality is available; no much larger clone lies one base away. The receptor library was made with the immunoSEQ multiplex PCR assay. TCRdb retrieved this table from immuneACCESS and kept in-frame rearrangements only. Not all clones are present; in checked studies, unresolved V genes account for under half, and no reason is known for the remainder. In this sample the table shows 65,000 to 90,000 clones, around 92% of which occur a single time. Roughly 0.27% of the sample goes to the ten largest clones. The data were obtained in a study of technical replicates of blood from a handful of donors (dated by TCRdb to 2017 to 2019). Relative to germline, V is 7 bases shorter and J is 8 bases shorter, with 11 bases between their ends. The CDR3 covers 11 residues, taking in both the cysteine and the phenylalanine. CDR3 DNA is the only sequence kept; it has 33 bases, read in frame from the first base. Reading the germline V gene gives CDR1 MDHEN and CDR2 SYDVKM.

The receptor's source is a human donor in good health. The sample comprised T cells isolated from PBMCs. Recombination linked TRBV28 to TRBJ1-2; the D gene remains uncertain. The CDR3 reads CASTRGSGYTF. Here is the DNA: TGTGCCAGCACACGGGGATCCGGCTACACCTTC.